This T cell receptor (beta chain) originates from a study of control samples from healthy donors and cancer patients. Clones were sequenced by immunoSEQ multiplex PCR, and TCRdb holds only the in-frame ones, with some missing. The sample has 140,000 or so clones, about 90% seen once. The CDR3 is 14 amino acids. Trimming took off 4 bases at V and 3 bases at J, with 10 bases between the two ends. Germline CDR1 and CDR2: SGHAT and FQNNGV. J is TRBJ1-5 and V is TRBV11-2; the D gene is possibly TRBD1 (6 bases). This TCR was sampled from a young man in good health. Sequenced material: blood. The CDR3 DNA sequence: TGTGCCAGCAGCTGGGACACCGACAATCAGCCCCAGCATTTT. Translating gives CASSWDTDNQPQHF.